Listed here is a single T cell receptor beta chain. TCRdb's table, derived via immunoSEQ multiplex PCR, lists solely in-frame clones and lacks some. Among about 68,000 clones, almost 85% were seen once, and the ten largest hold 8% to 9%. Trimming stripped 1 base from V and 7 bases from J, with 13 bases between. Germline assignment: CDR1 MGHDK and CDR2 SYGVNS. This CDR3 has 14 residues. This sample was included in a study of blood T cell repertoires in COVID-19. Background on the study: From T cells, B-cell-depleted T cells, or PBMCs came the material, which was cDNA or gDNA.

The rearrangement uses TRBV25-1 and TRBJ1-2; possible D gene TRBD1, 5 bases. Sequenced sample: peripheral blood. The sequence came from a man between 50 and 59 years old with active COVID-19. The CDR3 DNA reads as TGTGCCAGCAGTGAATTAGGAGGGGAAGGTGGCTACACCTTC. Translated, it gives CASSELGGEGGYTF.